This T cell receptor beta chain is from a study of T cells in pancreatic ductal adenocarcinoma. Study results and caveats: Enrichment of CD45RO+ effector over naive T cells in tumors may bias clonality.

Comment on this clone: Its specificity is unknown.

No neoadjuvant therapy was given to the selected pancreatic ductal adenocarcinoma patients before their surgery. Measured with immunoSEQ multiplex PCR; TCRdb has only the in-frame clones, and not every one. The data show about 16,000 clones, with 88% seen just once and 0.94% held by the top ten. The CDR3 is 12 amino acids. CDR1 and CDR2 (germline): KGHSH, LQKENI. V shed 8 bases and J 11 bases; nucleotides not matched to a gene: 10. The sequenced sample consisted of PBMCs. The origin of this receptor is a human donor with pancreatic ductal adenocarcinoma. The V and J genes are TRBV18 and TRBJ2-3, with 7 bases that match TRBD1. CDR3 region: CASAIDRAWQYF. DNA of the CDR3: TGTGCCAGCGCAATAGACAGGGCTTGGCAGTATTTT.